The 9 T cell receptor beta chains below all came from one sample that was sequenced in a study of shared clonotypes between healthy human individuals (dated by TCRdb to 2020 to 2022). CD8 naive samples were obtained by positive selection for CCR7 among CD45RO-negative cells, yielding a CD45RA+CCR7+ population from which TemRA cells were excluded. Library generation was performed with the immunoSEQ multiplex PCR assay. The source is immuneACCESS, and TCRdb retained only in-frame sequences with V and J called. Part of the clones is not carried over; for the studies checked, unresolved V genes explain less than half of this, and the remainder is unexplained. The sample data list millions of clones, and just under 95% of these were observed just once. About 1.1% of the sample rests with the top ten. Sequencing input: naive CD8+ T cells sorted from blood. Per the publication, the cell subset or site label means: CD45RA+CCR7+. The receptor source for this set is a young man in good health.

The chain combines TRBV4-1 with TRBJ1-6; a weak D match, TRBD1 (6 bases). Looked up from germline, CDR1 is MGHRA and CDR2 is YSYEKL. The CDR3 is made up of 18 amino acids. The V and J ends lost 1 base and 6 bases respectively, with 19 bases between them. The CDR3 DNA reads as TGCGCCAGCAGCCAAGGGGAGGGATTTCTGGGGGCTAATTCACCCCTCCACTTT. Translating it yields CASSQGEGFLGANSPLHF.

This clone has more than one count but fewer than ten. The chain recombines TRBV5-4 with TRBJ1-1; 10 bases fit TRBD1. CDR3 length equals 14 residues. Germline CDR1 reads SGHNT; CDR2 reads YYREEE (reference sequence). The ends lost 4 bases at V and 5 bases at J; junction bases unmatched: 5. In DNA, the CDR3 is TGTGCCAGCAGCGTTGACAGGGGGCGGACTGAAGCTTTCTTT. Translating it yields CASSVDRGRTEAFF.

As to this clone: One junction end disagrees with the germline gene, perhaps due to a read error. The rearrangement uses TRBV15 and TRBJ2-1, with D possibly being TRBD1 (6 bases). The CDR3 extends over 14 amino acids. CDR1 and CDR2 from the germline V gene are LNHNV and YYDKDF (reference sequence). DNA for the CDR3: TGTGCCACCAGCAGAGATTGGGGACACAACGAGCAGTTCTTC. It codes for CATSRDWGHNEQFF.

This clone was recorded once. The rearrangement joins TRBV6-1 to TRBJ2-7, with TRBD1 identical over 8 bases. CDR3 length: 12 residues. Losses at the gene ends were 8 bases for V and 2 bases for J; bases not matched to a gene: 2. Per germline, CDR1 MNHNS and CDR2 SASEGT. The CDR3 spells CASLTGAYEQYF. CDR3 nucleotide sequence: TGTGCCAGCTTGACAGGGGCCTACGAGCAGTACTTC.

The rearrangement uses TRBV15 and TRBJ2-7, with D uncertain. CDR3 size: 12 residues. The germline CDR1 and CDR2 sequences are LNHNV and YYDKDF (reference sequence). V lost 5 bases and J lost 6, with 11 bases in between. The CDR3 sequence is CATSAAMGEQYF. CDR3 bases: TGTGCCACCAGCGCAGCGATGGGCGAGCAGTACTTC.

This chain joins TRBV19 and TRBJ1-3; weak D call: TRBD1 (5 bases). Trimming cost V 5 bases and J 0 bases, with 8 bases left between them. Germline CDR1 reads LNHDA; CDR2 reads SQIVND (reference sequence). The CDR3 sequence is 14 residues long. CDR3 residues: CASSPGLSGNTIYF. CDR3 coding DNA: TGTGCCAGTAGTCCAGGGCTCTCTGGAAACACCATATATTTT.

The rearrangement joins TRBV28 to TRBJ1-5; a weak D match, TRBD1 (5 bases). V gave up 4 bases and J gave up 2 bases, with 18 bases separating them. This CDR3 comprises 17 residues. Germline CDR1 MDHEN, CDR2 SYDVKM. This CDR3 reads CASSWGTLILGNQPQHF. The CDR3 DNA reads TGTGCCAGCAGTTGGGGGACTCTGATCTTAGGCAATCAGCCCCAGCATTTT.

V usage is TRBV9 and J usage is TRBJ2-7, with D possibly being TRBD2 (7 bases). Germline V gene sequence: CDR1 SGDLS, CDR2 YYNGEE. V was cut by 0 bases and J by 7 bases, with 14 bases left in between. The length of the CDR3 is 14 residues. The CDR3 protein is CASSVEGGGDEQYF. The CDR3 nucleotides read TGTGCCAGCAGCGTAGAAGGGGGAGGGGATGAGCAGTACTTC. The full variable domain, in which reference TRBV9 and TRBJ2-7 provide the parts outside the CDR3, is DSGVTQTPKHLITATGQRVTLRCSPRSGDLSVYWYQQSLDQGLQFLIQYYNGEERAKGNILERFSAQQFPDLHSELNLSSLELGDSALYFCASSVEGGGDEQYFGPGTRLTVT.

The chain has TRBV19 and TRBJ2-2; the D gene is possibly TRBD2 (5 bases). The V end was cut by 7 bases, the J end by 1 base, with 10 bases between. Per the germline V gene, CDR1 is LNHDA and CDR2 is SQIVND (reference sequence). The CDR3 spans 14 residues. CDR3 residues: CASIPAVNTGELFF. The CDR3 nucleotides read TGTGCCAGTATCCCAGCGGTGAACACCGGGGAGCTGTTTTTT.